This TCR beta chain was recorded in a study of lymphopenia after photon versus proton radiotherapy. The CDR3 extends over 12 amino acids. Looked up from germline, CDR1 is MDHEN and CDR2 is SYDVKM. The V end lost 6 bases, the J end lost 0 bases, and 5 bases lay between the germline ends. Study-level points and caveats: Under photons, naive T cells and diversity fell while effector/memory populations rose.

Using immunoSEQ multiplex PCR, the repertoire was profiled, and TCRdb retains in-frame clones only, with some absent. The sample gives fewer than 25,000 clones, 80% to 90% of which show up once; approximately 2.6% is in the top ten. This clone was recorded only once. Its antigen remains unidentified. The sample consisted of peripheral blood, taken from a patient treated with photon-based radiotherapy. The source of this sequence is a woman aged 50 to 60 with pancreatic cancer. The V gene is TRBV28, the J gene TRBJ1-1; D gene unclear. CDR3 nucleotides: TGTGCCAGCAGAGTCCTGAACACTGAAGCTTTCTTT. Translating it yields CASRVLNTEAFF.